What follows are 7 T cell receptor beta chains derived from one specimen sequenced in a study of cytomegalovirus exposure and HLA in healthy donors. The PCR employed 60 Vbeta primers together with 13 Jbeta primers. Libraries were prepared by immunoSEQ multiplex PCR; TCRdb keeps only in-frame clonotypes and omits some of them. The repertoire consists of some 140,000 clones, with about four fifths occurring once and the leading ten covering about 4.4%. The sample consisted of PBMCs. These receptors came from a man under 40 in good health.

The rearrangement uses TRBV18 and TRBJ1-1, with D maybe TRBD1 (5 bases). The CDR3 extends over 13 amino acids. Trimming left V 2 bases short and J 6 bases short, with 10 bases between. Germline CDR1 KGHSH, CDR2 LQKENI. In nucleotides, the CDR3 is TGTGCCAGCTCACCAGGCAGGGCCGCTGAAGCTTTCTTT. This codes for CASSPGRAAEAFF.

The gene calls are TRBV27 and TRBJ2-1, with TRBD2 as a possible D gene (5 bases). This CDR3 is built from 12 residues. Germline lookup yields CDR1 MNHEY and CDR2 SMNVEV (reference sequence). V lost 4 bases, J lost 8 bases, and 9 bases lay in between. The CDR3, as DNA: TGTGCCAGCAGTTGGGCGGGTCATGAGCAGTTCTTC. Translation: CASSWAGHEQFF.

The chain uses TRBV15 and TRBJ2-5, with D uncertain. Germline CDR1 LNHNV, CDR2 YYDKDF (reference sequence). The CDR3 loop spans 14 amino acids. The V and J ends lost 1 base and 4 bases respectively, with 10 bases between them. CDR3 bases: TGTGCCACCAGCAGAGCCGGCAGGCCAGAGACCCAGTACTTC. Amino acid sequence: CATSRAGRPETQYF.

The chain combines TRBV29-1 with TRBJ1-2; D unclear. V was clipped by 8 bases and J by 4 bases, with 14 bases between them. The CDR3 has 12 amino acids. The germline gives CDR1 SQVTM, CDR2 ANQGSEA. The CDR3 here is CSSRQGLYGYTF. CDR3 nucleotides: TGCAGCTCTAGACAAGGACTCTATGGCTACACCTTC.

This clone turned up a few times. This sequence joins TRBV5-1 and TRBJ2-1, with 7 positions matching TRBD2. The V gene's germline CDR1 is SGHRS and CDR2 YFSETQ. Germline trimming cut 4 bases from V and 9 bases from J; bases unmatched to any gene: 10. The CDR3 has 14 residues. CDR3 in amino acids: CASSAPGLKVEQFF. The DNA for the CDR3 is TGCGCCAGCAGCGCACCGGGACTAAAGGTTGAGCAGTTCTTC.

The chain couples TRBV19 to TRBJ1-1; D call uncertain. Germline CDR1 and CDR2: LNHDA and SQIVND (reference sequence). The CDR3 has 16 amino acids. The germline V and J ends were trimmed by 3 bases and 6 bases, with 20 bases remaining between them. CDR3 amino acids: CASSIKGGGPGAEAFF. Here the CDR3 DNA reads TGTGCCAGTAGTATCAAGGGCGGAGGCCCGGGAGCTGAAGCTTTCTTT.

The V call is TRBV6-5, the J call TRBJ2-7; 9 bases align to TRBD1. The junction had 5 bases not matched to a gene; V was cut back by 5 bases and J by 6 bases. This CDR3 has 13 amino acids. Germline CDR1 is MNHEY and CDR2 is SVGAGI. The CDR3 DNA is TGTGCCAGCAGTCCGGGACAGGGTTCCGAGCAGTACTTC. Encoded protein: CASSPGQGSEQYF.